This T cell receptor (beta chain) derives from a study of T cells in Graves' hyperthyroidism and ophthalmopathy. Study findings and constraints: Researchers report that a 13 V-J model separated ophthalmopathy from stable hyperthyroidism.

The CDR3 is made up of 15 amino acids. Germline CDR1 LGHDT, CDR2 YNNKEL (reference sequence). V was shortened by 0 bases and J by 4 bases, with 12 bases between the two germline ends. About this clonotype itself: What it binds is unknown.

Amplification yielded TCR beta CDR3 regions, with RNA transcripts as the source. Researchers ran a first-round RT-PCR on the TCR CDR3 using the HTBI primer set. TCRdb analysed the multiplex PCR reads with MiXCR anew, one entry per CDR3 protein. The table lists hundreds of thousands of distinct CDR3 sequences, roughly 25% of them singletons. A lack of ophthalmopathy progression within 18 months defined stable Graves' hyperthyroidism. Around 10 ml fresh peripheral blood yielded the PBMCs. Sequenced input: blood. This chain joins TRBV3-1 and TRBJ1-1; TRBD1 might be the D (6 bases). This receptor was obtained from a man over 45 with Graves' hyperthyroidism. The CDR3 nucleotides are TGTGCCAGCAGCCAAGATAAGGGGGTAGGCACTGAAGCTTTCTTT. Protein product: CASSQDKGVGTEAFF.